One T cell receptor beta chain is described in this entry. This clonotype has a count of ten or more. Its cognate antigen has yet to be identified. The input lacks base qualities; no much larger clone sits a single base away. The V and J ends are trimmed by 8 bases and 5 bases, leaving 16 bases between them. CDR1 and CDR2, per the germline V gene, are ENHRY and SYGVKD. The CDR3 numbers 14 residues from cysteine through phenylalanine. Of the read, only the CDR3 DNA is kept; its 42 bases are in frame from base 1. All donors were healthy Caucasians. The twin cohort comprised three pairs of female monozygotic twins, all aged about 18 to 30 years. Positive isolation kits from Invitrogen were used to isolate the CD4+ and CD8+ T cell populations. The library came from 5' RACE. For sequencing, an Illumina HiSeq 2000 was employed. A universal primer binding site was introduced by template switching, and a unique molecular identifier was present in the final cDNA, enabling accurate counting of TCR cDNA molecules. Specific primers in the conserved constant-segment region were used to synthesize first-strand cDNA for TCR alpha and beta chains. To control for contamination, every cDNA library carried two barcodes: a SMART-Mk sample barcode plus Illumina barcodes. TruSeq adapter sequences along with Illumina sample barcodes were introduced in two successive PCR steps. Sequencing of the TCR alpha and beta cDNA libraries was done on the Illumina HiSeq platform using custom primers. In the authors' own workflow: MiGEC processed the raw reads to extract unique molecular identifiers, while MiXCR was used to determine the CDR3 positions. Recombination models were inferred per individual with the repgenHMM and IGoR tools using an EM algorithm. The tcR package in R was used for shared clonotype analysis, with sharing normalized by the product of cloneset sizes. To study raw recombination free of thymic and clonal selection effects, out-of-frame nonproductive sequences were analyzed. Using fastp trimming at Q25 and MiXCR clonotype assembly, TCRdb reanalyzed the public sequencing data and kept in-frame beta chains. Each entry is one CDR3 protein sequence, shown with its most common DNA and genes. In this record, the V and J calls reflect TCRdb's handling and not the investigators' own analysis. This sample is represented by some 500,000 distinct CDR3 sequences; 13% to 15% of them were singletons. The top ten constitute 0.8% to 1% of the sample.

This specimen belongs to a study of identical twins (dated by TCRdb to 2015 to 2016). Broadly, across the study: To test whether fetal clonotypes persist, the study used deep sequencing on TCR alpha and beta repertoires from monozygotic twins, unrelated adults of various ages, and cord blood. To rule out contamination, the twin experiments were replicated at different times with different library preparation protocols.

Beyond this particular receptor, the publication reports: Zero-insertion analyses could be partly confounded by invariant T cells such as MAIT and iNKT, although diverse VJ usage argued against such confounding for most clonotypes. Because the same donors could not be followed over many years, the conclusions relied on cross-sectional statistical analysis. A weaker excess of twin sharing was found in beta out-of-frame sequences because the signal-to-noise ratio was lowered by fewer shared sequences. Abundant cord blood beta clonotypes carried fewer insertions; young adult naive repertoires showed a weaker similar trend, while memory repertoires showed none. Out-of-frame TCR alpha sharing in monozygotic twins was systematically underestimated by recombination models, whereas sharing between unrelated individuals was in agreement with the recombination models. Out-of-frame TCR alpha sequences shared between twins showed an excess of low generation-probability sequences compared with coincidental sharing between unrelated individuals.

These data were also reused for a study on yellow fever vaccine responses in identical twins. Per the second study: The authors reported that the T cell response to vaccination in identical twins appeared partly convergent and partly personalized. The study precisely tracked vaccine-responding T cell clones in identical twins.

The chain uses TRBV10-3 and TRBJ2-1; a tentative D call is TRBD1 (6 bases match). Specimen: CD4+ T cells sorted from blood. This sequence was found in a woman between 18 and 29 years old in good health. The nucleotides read TGTGCCATCGGCCGGGACACCTACGACAATGAGCAGTTCTTC. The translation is CAIGRDTYDNEQFF.